The table lists the clone carrying this TCR beta chain with a count of one. The antigen is undetermined. This CDR3 comprises 14 residues. V lost 0 bases and J 1 base, leaving 7 bases between the germline ends. Germline V CDR1 and CDR2: LNHNV, YYDKDF (reference sequence). The PCR contained 60 Vbeta and 13 Jbeta primers. Only in-frame clones appear in the TCRdb table, and some are missing; sequencing was by immunoSEQ multiplex PCR. Of about 95,000 clones in the sample, about 74% are singletons; the top ten hold less than 15%. This specimen belongs to a study of cytomegalovirus exposure and HLA in healthy donors. General study results and limits: TRBV6-2, TRBV6-3 and other indistinguishable V segments were excluded.

The receptor was derived from a woman between 45 and 65 years old in good health and CMV-seropositive. The chain combines TRBV15 with TRBJ2-7, with D tentatively TRBD1 (6 bases). The sample taken for sequencing was PBMCs. The DNA of the CDR3 is TGTGCCACCAGCAGAGATCAGGGGTCCTACGAGCAGTACTTC. It is translated as CATSRDQGSYEQYF.